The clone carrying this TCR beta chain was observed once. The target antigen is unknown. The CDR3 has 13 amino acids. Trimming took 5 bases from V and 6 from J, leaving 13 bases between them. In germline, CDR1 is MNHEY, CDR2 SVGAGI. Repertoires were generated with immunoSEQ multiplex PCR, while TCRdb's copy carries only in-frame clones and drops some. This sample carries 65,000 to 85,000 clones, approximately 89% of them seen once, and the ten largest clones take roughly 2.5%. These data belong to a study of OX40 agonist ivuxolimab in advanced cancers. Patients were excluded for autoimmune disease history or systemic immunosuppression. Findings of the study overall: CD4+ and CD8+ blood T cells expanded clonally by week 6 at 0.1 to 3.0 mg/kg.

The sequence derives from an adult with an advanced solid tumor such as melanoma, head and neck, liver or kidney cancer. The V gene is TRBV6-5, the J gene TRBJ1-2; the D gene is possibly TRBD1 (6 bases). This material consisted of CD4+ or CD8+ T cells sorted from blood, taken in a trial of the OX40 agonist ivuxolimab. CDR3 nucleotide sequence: TGTGCCAGCAGTCCCCGCAGGGGCGATGGCTACACCTTC. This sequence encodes CASSPRRGDGYTF.